This TCR beta chain was identified during a study of cytomegalovirus exposure and HLA in healthy donors (dated by TCRdb to 2017 to 2019). Broadly, across the study: In an earlier analysis of 550 to 750 of the donors, around 290 Gb of sequence data and 117 million unique TCR beta sequences from 180 million or so T cells were reported. An early release that covered fewer than 750 HLA-typed donors contained about 300 gigabases of sequencing data and tens of millions of unique TCR sequences. The genetic ancestry cluster associated with self-reported Caucasian donors included about 81% of the 398 genotyped donors. The study was designed to test whether signatures of past pathogen exposure could be identified by cataloging public T cell receptors. The T cell repertoires of 666 subjects were profiled by immunosequencing and related to cytomegalovirus serostatus. Along with the approximately 670-subject first cohort, a separate validation cohort of around 110 different subjects was used. The study combined high-throughput TCR immunosequencing, statistical association of individual TCRs with disease status, and machine learning to predict cytomegalovirus infection status. In a later analysis, previously published TCR beta repertoires from 500 to 750 donors were re-analyzed and high-resolution HLA genotyping was added so that TCR occurrence patterns could be studied. Rather than drawing on any new phenotypic data, the later analysis identified candidate immune exposures from TCR beta sequences and the way those sequences occurred across donors. To decide whether each TCR beta V gene segment behaved as functional or pseudogenic, an earlier analysis of over 500 of the donors relied on high-throughput TCR beta sequencing. Donor age, sex, ethnicity and CMV serostatus were collected together with the repertoire data. Genome-wide SNP genotypes for about 65% of the roughly 670 donors were used in a later genetic analysis, which treated that subset as a discovery cohort. All discovery cohort repertoires had been generated using a single sequencing platform. HLA typing included class I and class II loci at four-digit resolution. Typing coverage varied by locus: about 629-640 donors for A, B, C, DRB1 and DQB1; roughly 500 for DQA1; nearly 610 for DPA1; around 490 for DPB1. Because of strong linkage in the cohort, five DR-DQ haplotypes were treated as single units for association and clustering. On average, roughly 250,000 unique TCR beta nucleotide sequences were sequenced per donor among about 400 genotyped donors of the cohort, with about 19% of those sequences being non-productive.

The cohort comprised fewer than 700 healthy bone marrow donors. All cohort members were sampled while nominally healthy, although unrecorded immune exposures were likely present. The donor tested CMV seronegative and was one of the 352 seronegative cohort members. Every donor gave a peripheral blood sample, and the peripheral blood mononuclear cells from that sample were used for TCR beta sequencing. The Qiagen DNeasy Blood Extraction Kit was used to extract genomic DNA from the blood cell samples. By its share of the sample, this clone is medium-sized (0.01 to 0.1%). It has no known antigen specificity. No base quality information exists; no much larger clone differs at one position. Libraries were made using the immunoSEQ multiplex PCR assay. For the multiplex PCR, a mixture combining 60 forward primers for TCR Vbeta segments and 13 reverse primers for TCR Jbeta segments was used. The CDR3 region of rearranged TCR beta genes was amplified from genomic DNA by a multiplex PCR assay. The amplified TCR beta libraries were sequenced on the Illumina HiSeq System as 87-base-pair reads. The authors processed their data as follows. In a later analysis, tens of millions of unique TCR beta chains were counted across the approximately 670 repertoires, and about 9.9 million of these chains were shared by at least two donors. Raw reads were error-corrected and collapsed into unique sequences by a nearest-neighbor algorithm in which closely related sequences were merged to remove PCR and sequencing errors. To assign V, D and J gene segments, CDR3 sequences were aligned to IMGT reference sequences. For a sequence to be retained, a match of at least six nucleotides was required to both a V gene segment and a J gene segment. A rearrangement counted as productive if the CDR3 had no stop codons and remained in frame with V and J, and every other rearrangement counted as non-productive. CDR3 was defined according to IMGT convention as the region running from the second conserved V-encoded cysteine to the conserved J-encoded phenylalanine. Sequences without an unambiguous match to a single V gene segment were excluded from the earlier analysis of 500 to 700 of the donors. An earlier analysis of about 590 of the donors classified V segments as functional when productive rearrangements were above 56.7% and as segregating when the standard deviation between donors was above 5%. To diagnose cytomegalovirus status from the catalog of TCR beta chain sequences, a statistical classification framework was built. In a later analysis, V and J genes were assigned by comparing TCR nucleotide sequences against IMGT/GENE-DB human TR gene sequences. The TCRdist pipeline was used in a later analysis to assign CDR3 sequences and most-parsimonious VDJ recombination scenarios. In a later analysis, each TCR beta chain was defined by its CDR3 amino acid sequence together with its V-gene family, and reads lacking a unique V-gene family were excluded. To address suspected cross-contamination and a sequencing artifact, a later analysis removed 592 highly shared, low-generation-probability nucleotide sequences. In a later analysis, a clonal expansion index was calculated for each public chain from normalized within-repertoire ranks of inferred template counts. A later analysis computed generation probabilities with a VDJ recombination model fitted to out-of-frame rearrangements, and checked the results against IGoR. A later analysis scored TCR-TCR, TCR-HLA and TCR-CMV co-occurrence with hypergeometric tests, applying a repertoire-size bias correction to TCR pairs. To estimate false discovery rates, a later analysis permuted the HLA or CMV assignments 20 times. A later analysis grouped co-occurring TCRs with DBSCAN, adding TCRdist sequence similarity when clustering within HLA-allele-positive subsets. Repertoires with fewer than 30,000 or more than 120,000 public chains were left out of co-occurrence clustering, as were about 5 repertoires with anomalous nucleotide sharing. TCRdb obtained this table from immuneACCESS and retained in-frame rearrangements with V and J assigned. These tables miss some clones; where compared with another copy, unresolved V genes account for less than half of the shortfall, and the remainder is unexplained. The D gene and trimming were derived from the DNA, and the V and J assignments and clone size from that table. The sample profile shows some 66,000 clones; around 80% of them were found once. 9.7% of the sample lies in the top ten.

CDR1 and CDR2 were assigned from the germline V gene (reference sequence) as SGHKS and YYEKEE. V and J lose 4 bases and 5 bases, and a span of 9 bases separates them. From the cysteine up to the phenylalanine, the CDR3 has a length of 12 residues. Only the CDR3 region is kept as DNA, spanning 36 bases read in frame from base 1. What the study reported, not specific to this receptor: Most CMV-associated TCR beta chains appeared to be HLA-restricted in a later analysis, and the HLA associations seemed to be driven largely by CMV exposure. A later genetic analysis reported fewer N-insertions in productive TCRs among donors in an Asian-associated ancestry cluster than the roughly 700-donor mean. The authors suggested that the approach could potentially be generalized to other disease states and immunological phenotypes. When HLA alleles, especially DR and DQ, strongly co-occurred, TCR associations were difficult to assign to individual alleles. The study gave a list of about 160 TCR beta chains associated with cytomegalovirus. In a later analysis, several top co-occurrence clusters were reported to appear linked to parvovirus B19, influenza, CMV and Epstein-Barr virus. In a later analysis, HLA-associated TCR beta chains showed more clonal expansion and lower generation probabilities than non-associated chains that were equally common. Immune exposure information for the cohort was limited to CMV serostatus. In both the original and validation cohorts, the classifier was reported to diagnose cytomegalovirus status with high specificity and sensitivity. Because HLA typing was unavailable for some donors at each locus, only the typed subset was used in association tests. Some IMGT-functional V segments, including TRBV6-2 and TRBV6-3, could not be told apart with the 87-base-pair reads, so those segments were excluded. Linkage disequilibrium might explain the correlated functional status among segregating V segments, but an unknown experimental factor could not be excluded. Three of the identified cytomegalovirus-associated TCR beta chains were confirmed in vitro to be specific for cytomegalovirus antigens. An earlier analysis of approximately 500 of the donors showed that most TCR beta V segments appeared in productive rearrangements either about 87% or about 30% of the time, which broadly matched IMGT annotations. While some public TCRs were present in many individuals, most TCR sequences turned up only very rarely across donors. Over 15 rarely observed V segments, including chromosome 9 orphons, were excluded from the earlier analysis of about 610 of the donors because counts were too low. A cluster of highly shared sequence variants was judged likely to represent a technical artifact of the sequencing pipeline. In a later analysis, around 15,000 TCR beta sequences were associated with specific HLA alleles at a false discovery rate of 0.05. Presence/absence analyses assumed roughly uniform sequencing depth across donors, an assumption that may not hold. V-gene and J-gene trimming of TCR beta chains was associated with a missense DCLRE1C variant in a later genetic analysis, and the association was replicated in an independent cohort. The cohort was sequenced for TCR beta chains only, and without alpha or paired-chain data the features that could be detected were limited. A further reported finding was that TCR beta sequences accurately predicted the HLA-A and HLA-B alleles for most subjects in the first cohort. In a later analysis, the rate of TCR association differed among HLA loci, with DRB1 alleles having the most associated TCRs and HLA-C alleles having the fewest.

This clonotype was sampled from a man in his forties in good health and CMV-seronegative. This chain is built from TRBV5-5 and TRBJ1-1; the D gene is not confidently resolved. Input material: PBMCs. The DNA reads as follows: TGTGCCAGCAGCATTGGTCTAACTGAAGCTTTCTTT. It specifies CASSIGLTEAFF.